One and the same sample provided the 11 T cell receptor beta chains below, sequenced in a study of T cells in Graves' hyperthyroidism and ophthalmopathy. Amplified TCR beta CDR3 regions derived from RNA transcripts. First-round RT-PCR with HTBI primers amplified the TCR CDR3 region. TCRdb ran MiXCR on the multiplex PCR reads and lists one entry per CDR3 protein. The table has about 250,000 distinct CDR3 sequences, more than 20% seen once. Sequenced material: blood. The source of these receptors is a middle-aged woman with Graves' ophthalmopathy.

This clonotype has ten or more counts. This chain uses TRBV4-1 with TRBJ1-3; unclear D gene. Per germline, CDR1 MGHRA and CDR2 YSYEKL. There are 16 residues in the CDR3. V dropped 0 bases and J dropped 0 bases, with 9 bases sitting between them. Written as DNA, the CDR3 is TGCGCCAGCAGCCAAGACGGCAGTTACTCTGGAAACACCATATATTTT. Translating gives CASSQDGSYSGNTIYF.

The chain uses TRBV11-2 and TRBJ1-2; TRBD1 matches at 7 bases. The CDR3 contains 14 residues. Germline-derived CDR1 and CDR2 are SGHAT and FQNNGV. With V trimmed by 5 bases and J by 6 bases, 9 bases remained unmatched. CDR3 region: CASSTQGGMDGYTF. The CDR3 bases are TGTGCCAGCAGCACTCAGGGGGGGATGGATGGCTACACCTTC. Full variable domain (remainder filled in from reference TRBV11-2 and TRBJ1-2): EAGVAQSPRYKIIEKRQSVAFWCNPISGHATLYWYQQILGQGPKLLIQFQNNGVVDDSQLPKDRFSAERLKGVDSTLKIQPAKLEDSAVYLCASSTQGGMDGYTFGSGTRLTVV.

The table lists this clonotype with many counts. This rearrangement joins TRBV2 to TRBJ1-2, with D hard to call. The CDR3 loop spans 15 amino acids. CDR1 and CDR2 (germline): SNHLY, FYNNEI. Trimming cost V 5 bases and J 4 bases, with 17 bases left between them. CDR3 nucleotide sequence: TGTGCCAGCAGTCTTAGAGACCAAGTACCCTATGGCTACACCTTC. This translates into CASSLRDQVPYGYTF.

This clonotype was observed many times. This rearrangement joins TRBV11-2 to TRBJ1-2, with D maybe TRBD1 (6 bases). V was clipped by 5 bases and J by 5 bases, with 15 bases between them. The CDR3 has 14 residues. Germline assignment: CDR1 SGHAT and CDR2 FQNNGV. CDR3 DNA sequence: TGTGCCAGCAGCCCCGGGGGGGCCGGGTATGGCTACACCTTC. This codes for CASSPGGAGYGYTF.

This clonotype has at least ten counts. V and J are TRBV7-9 and TRBJ2-5, with D unresolved. Germline V gene sequence: CDR1 SEHNR, CDR2 FQNEAQ (reference sequence). V was shortened by 1 base and J by 1 base, with 10 bases between the two germline ends. There are 15 residues in the CDR3. The CDR3 nucleotides are TGTGCCAGCAGCTTAGTCAGCAGAGCCCAAGAGACCCAGTACTTC. This translates into CASSLVSRAQETQYF.

In this sample, this clonotype turned up many times. V usage is TRBV9 and J usage is TRBJ2-1, with 9 bases aligning to TRBD2. J lost 8 bases, V lost 6 bases, and 12 bases had no gene match. Germline lookup yields CDR1 SGDLS and CDR2 YYNGEE. CDR3 length: 15 amino acids. The CDR3 sequence is CASNEAGTSHDEQFF. Here the CDR3 DNA reads TGTGCCAGCAATGAAGCTGGGACTAGCCACGATGAGCAGTTCTTC.

The gene calls are TRBV15 and TRBJ1-2, with 7 bases matching TRBD1. The CDR3 totals 13 residues. V shed 2 bases and J 7 bases; nucleotides not matched to a gene: 4. The germline V gene has CDR1 LNHNV and CDR2 YYDKDF (reference sequence). CDR3 amino acids: CATSRSQGLGYTF. The DNA for the CDR3 is TGTGCCACCAGCAGATCACAGGGGCTTGGCTACACCTTC.

This clonotype was counted many times. Possible read error: a much larger clone is one base away. As DNA, the CDR3 is TGTGCCAGCACGGTGGGGAGCCCCTACGAGCAGTACTTC. This translates into CASTVGSPYEQYF. The chain recombines TRBV6-1 with TRBJ2-7; TRBD2 is a possible D gene (5 bases). The CDR3 sequence is 13 residues long. The V and J ends lost 7 bases and 2 bases respectively, with 12 bases between them. Per the germline V gene, CDR1 is MNHNS and CDR2 is SASEGT.

CDR3 sequence reads: CASSPSQAEQYF. As DNA, the CDR3 is TGTGCCAGCTCCCCCTCCCAGGCCGAGCAGTACTTC. V gene TRBV18 combines with J gene TRBJ2-7; no firm D call. The CDR3 runs to 12 residues. The germline V gene encodes CDR1 KGHSH and CDR2 LQKENI. V was clipped by 6 bases and J by 6 bases, with 12 bases between them.

In its sample, this clonotype was seen many times. This chain links TRBV10-3 with TRBJ2-5; D possibly uses TRBD1 or TRBD2 (5 bases each). V gave up 8 bases and J gave up 2 bases, with 12 bases separating them. This CDR3 has 13 amino acids. The germline gives CDR1 ENHRY, CDR2 SYGVKD. The CDR3 spells CAIGGAVQETQYF. CDR3 coding DNA: TGTGCCATCGGGGGAGCGGTTCAAGAGACCCAGTACTTC.

Only a few counts were recorded for this clonotype. A junction end diverges from the germline sequence, so it may reflect a read error. This chain connects TRBV7-3 to TRBJ2-7, with D perhaps TRBD1 or TRBD2 (6 bases each). The CDR3 contains 13 residues. The germline V gene has CDR1 SGHTA and CDR2 FQGTGA. The CDR3 DNA follows: TGTGTCAGCAGCCAGGGGACTGGAAGCGAGCAGTACTTC. It translates to CVSSQGTGSEQYF. The full variable domain, rest sourced from reference TRBV7-3 and TRBJ2-7, is GAGVSQTPSNKVTEKGKYVELRCDPISGHTALYWYRQSLGQGPEFLIYFQGTGAADDSGLPNDRFFAVRPEGSVSTLKIQRTERGDSAVYLCVSSQGTGSEQYFGPGTRLTVT.